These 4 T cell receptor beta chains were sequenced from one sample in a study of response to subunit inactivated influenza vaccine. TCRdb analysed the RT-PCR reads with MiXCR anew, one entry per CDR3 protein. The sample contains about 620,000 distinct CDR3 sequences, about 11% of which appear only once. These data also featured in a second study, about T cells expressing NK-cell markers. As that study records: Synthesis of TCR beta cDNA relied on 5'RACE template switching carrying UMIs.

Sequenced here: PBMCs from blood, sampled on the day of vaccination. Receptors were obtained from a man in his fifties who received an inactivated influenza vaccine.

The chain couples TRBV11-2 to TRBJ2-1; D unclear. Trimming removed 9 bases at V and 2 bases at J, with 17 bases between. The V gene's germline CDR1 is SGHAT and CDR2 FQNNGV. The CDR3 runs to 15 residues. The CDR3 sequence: CARARSGLTYNEQFF. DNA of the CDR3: TGTGCCAGAGCTCGGTCTGGGTTAACCTACAATGAGCAGTTCTTC.

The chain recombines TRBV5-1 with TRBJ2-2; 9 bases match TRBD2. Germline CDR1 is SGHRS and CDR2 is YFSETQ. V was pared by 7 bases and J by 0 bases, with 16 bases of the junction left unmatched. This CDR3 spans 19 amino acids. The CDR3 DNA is TGCGCCAGCCACTCCCTGAGCAGCGGGGGGTTCGCGAACACCGGGGAGCTGTTTTTT. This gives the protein CASHSLSSGGFANTGELFF. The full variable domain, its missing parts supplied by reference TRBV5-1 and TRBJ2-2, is KAGVTQTPRYLIKTRGQQVTLSCSPISGHRSVSWYQQTPGQGLQFLFEYFSETQRNKGNFPGRFSGRQFSNSRSEMNVSTLELGDSALYLCASHSLSSGGFANTGELFFGEGSRLTVL.

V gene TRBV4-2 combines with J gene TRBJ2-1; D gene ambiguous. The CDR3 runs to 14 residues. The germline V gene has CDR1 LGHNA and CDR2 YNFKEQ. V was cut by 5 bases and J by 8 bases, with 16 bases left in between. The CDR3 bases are TGTGCCAGCAGCAAACCTACTGGTGGAGATGAGCAGTTCTTC. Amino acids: CASSKPTGGDEQFF.

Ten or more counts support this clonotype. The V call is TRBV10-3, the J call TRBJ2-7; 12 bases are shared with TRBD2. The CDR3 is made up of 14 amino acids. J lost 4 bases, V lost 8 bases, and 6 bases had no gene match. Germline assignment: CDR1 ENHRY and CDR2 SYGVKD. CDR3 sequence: CAIGRLAGAYEQYF. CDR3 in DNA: TGTGCCATCGGGAGACTAGCGGGAGCATACGAGCAGTACTTC.